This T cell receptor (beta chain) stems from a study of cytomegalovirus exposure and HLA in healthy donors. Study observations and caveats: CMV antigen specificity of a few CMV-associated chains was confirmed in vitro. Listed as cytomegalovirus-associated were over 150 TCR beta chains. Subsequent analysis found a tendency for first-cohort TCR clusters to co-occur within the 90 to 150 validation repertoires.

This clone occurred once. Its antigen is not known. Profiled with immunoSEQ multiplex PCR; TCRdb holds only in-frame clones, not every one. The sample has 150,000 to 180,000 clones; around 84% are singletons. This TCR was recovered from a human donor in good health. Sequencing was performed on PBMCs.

The CDR3 sequence is CASTRTATNEKLFF. CDR3 in DNA: TGTGCCAGCACCCGGACAGCAACTAATGAAAAACTGTTTTTT. The chain employs TRBV5-6 and TRBJ1-4, with a tentative D call TRBD1 (6 bases). This CDR3 is 14 amino acids long. V was trimmed by 6 bases and J by 0 bases, leaving 9 bases between them. Germline CDR1 SGHDT, CDR2 YYEEEE.